These 10 T cell receptor beta chains came from one sample sequenced in a study of T cells in Graves' hyperthyroidism and ophthalmopathy. Amplification yielded TCR beta CDR3 regions, with RNA transcripts as the source. HTBI primers were the set used in a first-round RT-PCR of the TCR CDR3. TCRdb recomputed calls from the multiplex PCR reads with MiXCR, one row per CDR3 protein. This sample has under 400,000 distinct CDR3 sequences, with 15% to 18% found just once. Sequencing was carried out using blood. Source of these receptors: a young woman with Graves' hyperthyroidism that later progressed to Graves' ophthalmopathy.

The chain joins TRBV28 to TRBJ2-7; TRBD2 aligns across 13 bases. CDR1 MDHEN and CDR2 SYDVKM come from the germline V gene. CDR3 length: 17 residues. Unmatched junction bases numbered 9, after V lost 4 bases and J lost 3 bases. The CDR3 region has the DNA TGTGCCAGCAGTTCGAGGACTAGCGGGAGCGCTAACTACGAGCAGTACTTC. As protein: CASSSRTSGSANYEQYF.

This clonotype was seen a few times. The J gene is TRBJ2-3, the V gene TRBV6-1; tentative D call: TRBD1 (7 bases). CDR1 is MNHNS, CDR2 SASEGT, per germline. The CDR3 covers 17 residues. Trimming removed 3 bases at V and 4 bases at J, with 20 bases between. The CDR3 sequence is CASSDGFNRGGADTQYF. The CDR3 bases are TGTGCCAGCAGTGATGGCTTTAACAGGGGAGGCGCAGATACGCAGTATTTT.

This clonotype was detected ten times or more. V gene TRBV7-9 combines with J gene TRBJ2-1, with 8 bases that match TRBD1. V lost 5 bases and J lost 0; bases outside the gene matches: 6. The CDR3 length is 16 residues. The germline CDR1 and CDR2 sequences are SEHNR and FQNEAQ (reference sequence). The CDR3 region has the DNA TGTGCCAGCAGCGAACAGGGGGTCCTCTCCTACAATGAGCAGTTCTTC. Its protein is CASSEQGVLSYNEQFF.

As for this clonotype: A much larger clone differs by one base, so this may be a read error. V is TRBV5-6 and J is TRBJ1-2, with 7 bases that match TRBD1. This CDR3 spans 14 amino acids. In germline, CDR1 is SGHDT, CDR2 YYEEEE. The CDR3 region has the DNA TGTGCCATCAGCTTAGGACAGGCGGGCTATGGCTACACCTTC. Encoded protein: CAISLGQAGYGYTF.

This clonotype occurred many times. The rearrangement links TRBV11-2 to TRBJ2-2; 8 bases fit TRBD1. The CDR3 has 14 amino acids. J was trimmed by 3 bases and V by 3 bases; bases with no gene match: 0. Germline-derived CDR1 and CDR2 are SGHAT and FQNNGV. The CDR3, as DNA: TGTGCCAGCAGCTTGACAGGGGACACCGGGGAGCTGTTTTTT. Its protein is CASSLTGDTGELFF.

There are a few counts of this clonotype. The chain links TRBV4-1 to TRBJ2-2, with 7 bases lining up with TRBD2. V was pared by 2 bases and J by 1 base, with 10 bases of the junction left unmatched. This CDR3 region has 18 residues. The germline CDR1 and CDR2 sequences are MGHRA and YSYEKL. CDR3 coding DNA: TGCGCCAGCAGCCAATTGACTCTCGGACTAGTGAACACCGGGGAGCTGTTTTTT. Amino acid sequence: CASSQLTLGLVNTGELFF.

V and J are TRBV6-2 or TRBV6-3 and TRBJ2-3; D unresolved. V was cut by 7 bases and J by 2 bases, with 13 bases left in between. CDR1 MNHEY and CDR2 SVGEGT come from the germline V gene. This CDR3 contains 14 residues. This CDR3 reads CASTAWAFTDTQYF. CDR3 nucleotides: TGTGCCAGCACCGCTTGGGCATTCACAGATACGCAGTATTTT.

This clonotype has ten or more counts. The genes are TRBV6-2 or TRBV6-3 and TRBJ2-7; no firm D call. V was clipped by 6 bases and J by 2 bases, with 8 bases between them. This CDR3 is 12 amino acids long. Germline CDR1 is MNHEY and CDR2 is SVGEGT. The CDR3 spells CASRSVAYEQYF. The CDR3 DNA follows: TGTGCCAGCAGGTCAGTTGCCTACGAGCAGTACTTC.

The chain combines TRBV9 with TRBJ2-7; a possible D gene is TRBD1 (6 bases). The V end was cut by 0 bases, the J end by 2 bases, with 15 bases between. CDR1 and CDR2 from the germline V gene are SGDLS and YYNGEE. This CDR3 has 16 residues. The CDR3 protein is CASSVAPGTGTYEQYF. The DNA for the CDR3 is TGTGCCAGCAGCGTAGCCCCAGGTACAGGGACCTACGAGCAGTACTTC.

The rearrangement links TRBV5-6 to TRBJ1-3, with TRBD1 as a possible D gene (6 bases). The CDR3 covers 15 residues. Germline CDR1 SGHDT, CDR2 YYEEEE. The germline V and J ends were trimmed by 4 bases and 2 bases, with 13 bases remaining between them. DNA of the CDR3: TGTGCCAGCAGCACACAGGGCTTCCCTGGAAACACCATATATTTT. It codes for CASSTQGFPGNTIYF.